The 28 T cell receptor beta chains reported below all come from one sample, sequenced in a study of blood T cell repertoires in COVID-19. The table came from immunoSEQ multiplex PCR; TCRdb's copy has only in-frame clones and leaves some out. The sample comprises roughly 200,000 clones, over 65% of which are singletons, and around a sixth rests with the top ten. Sequencing was carried out using peripheral blood. Every receptor here comes from a person aged 70 to 85 with COVID-19, enrolled during active disease.

With respect to this clone: An end of the junction differs from the germline gene, which may be a read error. V gene TRBV18 combines with J gene TRBJ2-5, with D tentatively TRBD1 (6 bases). The CDR3 consists of 14 residues. From germline, CDR1 is KGHSH and CDR2 LQKENI. The CDR3 sequence: CASSPPQGVETQYF. CDR3 DNA sequence: TGTGCCAGCTCCCCACCACAGGGAGTGGAGACCCAGTACTTC. The variable domain in full, with the rest retrieved from reference TRBV18 and TRBJ2-5, is NAGVMQNPRHLVRRRGQEARLRCSPMKGHSHVYWYRQLPEEGLKFMVYLQKENIIDESGMPKERFSAEFPKEGPSILRIQQVVRGDSAAYFCASSPPQGVETQYFGPGTRLLVL.

The rearrangement joins TRBV11-2 to TRBJ2-1; D is perhaps TRBD1 (5 bases). This CDR3 contains 15 residues. Germline V CDR1 and CDR2: SGHAT, FQNNGV. The V end was cut by 5 bases, the J end by 7 bases, with 18 bases between. The CDR3 region is CASSKGRQNLNEQFF. CDR3 nucleotides: TGTGCCAGCAGCAAGGGGCGACAAAATCTAAATGAGCAGTTCTTC. Looking up the rest from reference TRBV11-2 and TRBJ2-1 gives the full variable domain: EAGVAQSPRYKIIEKRQSVAFWCNPISGHATLYWYQQILGQGPKLLIQFQNNGVVDDSQLPKDRFSAERLKGVDSTLKIQPAKLEDSAVYLCASSKGRQNLNEQFFGPGTRLTVL.

The sample holds one count of this clone. The J gene is TRBJ2-3, the V gene TRBV2; TRBD2 matches at 8 bases. This CDR3 spans 16 amino acids. V gave up 3 bases and J gave up 0 bases; unmatched junction bases: 5. Germline CDR1 is SNHLY and CDR2 is FYNNEI. The CDR3 DNA sequence: TGTGCCAGCAGTGATGGTAGCGGGACTAGCACAGATACGCAGTATTTT. Amino acid sequence: CASSDGSGTSTDTQYF.

The genes are TRBV5-1 and TRBJ1-6; TRBD1 matches at 9 bases. The germline V gene encodes CDR1 SGHRS and CDR2 YFSETQ. This CDR3 has 14 residues. J gave up 12 bases and V 0 bases, and 4 bases lay outside the gene matches. The CDR3 reads CASSLEGQGLPLHF. The CDR3 DNA reads as TGCGCCAGCAGCTTGGAGGGACAGGGTTTACCCCTCCACTTT.

The chain has TRBV15 and TRBJ1-2, with D unresolved. The germline CDR1 and CDR2 sequences are LNHNV and YYDKDF (reference sequence). The CDR3 is 15 residues long. The V end lost 1 base, the J end lost 7 bases, and 16 bases lay between the germline ends. CDR3 sequence (DNA): TGTGCCACCAGCAGAGGACAAGAAACTCTTACTGGCTACACCTTC. It translates to CATSRGQETLTGYTF.

The V gene is TRBV18, the J gene TRBJ2-5; no clear D gene. V was shortened by 3 bases and J by 4 bases, with 6 bases between the two germline ends. The germline V gene encodes CDR1 KGHSH and CDR2 LQKENI. This CDR3 is built from 12 residues. As DNA, the CDR3 is TGTGCCAGCTCACCGGGCAGAGAGACCCAGTACTTC. Protein product: CASSPGRETQYF. The whole variable domain, filled in from reference TRBV18 and TRBJ2-5, reads NAGVMQNPRHLVRRRGQEARLRCSPMKGHSHVYWYRQLPEEGLKFMVYLQKENIIDESGMPKERFSAEFPKEGPSILRIQQVVRGDSAAYFCASSPGRETQYFGPGTRLLVL.

The chain couples TRBV7-9 to TRBJ2-2; 9 nucleotides match TRBD1. With 3 bases clipped from V and 9 bases from J, the junction kept 8 bases outside the gene matches. Per the germline V gene, CDR1 is SEHNR and CDR2 is FQNEAQ (reference sequence). The CDR3 has 15 amino acids. CDR3 sequence reads: CASSLAGQGRRELFF. In nucleotides, the CDR3 is TGTGCCAGCAGCTTGGCGGGACAGGGTCGTCGGGAGCTGTTTTTT.

V and J are TRBV28 and TRBJ2-5; D is possibly TRBD1 (6 bases). V was clipped by 8 bases and J by 5 bases, with 12 bases between them. The CDR3 length is 12 residues. Germline assignment: CDR1 MDHEN and CDR2 SYDVKM. The CDR3: CASVGTWETQYF. The CDR3 bases are TGTGCCAGCGTTGGGACATGGGAGACCCAGTACTTC.

J is TRBJ2-3 and V is TRBV6-2 or TRBV6-3; maybe TRBD2 (6 bases). V was trimmed by 6 bases and J by 4 bases, leaving 14 bases between them. The CDR3 covers 14 residues. Germline assignment: CDR1 MNHEY and CDR2 SVGEGT. CDR3 protein: CASSIRLGPDTQYF. CDR3 sequence (DNA): TGTGCCAGCAGCATAAGACTAGGACCAGATACGCAGTATTTT.

The V call is TRBV14, the J call TRBJ1-2; D ambiguous. The V end lost 4 bases, the J end lost 9 bases, and 12 bases lay between the germline ends. The germline CDR1 and CDR2 sequences are SGHDN and FVKESK. The CDR3 runs to 12 residues. CDR3 amino acids: CASSRLPLSYTF. CDR3 sequence (DNA): TGTGCCAGCAGCCGACTCCCCCTTAGCTACACCTTC.

This chain uses TRBV5-4 with TRBJ2-2; 7 bases fit TRBD2. J lost 4 bases, V lost 4 bases, and 7 bases had no gene match. This CDR3 has 15 residues. The germline V gene has CDR1 SGHNT and CDR2 YYREEE (reference sequence). CDR3 nucleotide sequence: TGTGCCAGCAGCACCAGGGAGGGGAGCACCGGGGAGCTGTTTTTT. This translates into CASSTREGSTGELFF. Complete variable domain (other parts from reference TRBV5-4 and TRBJ2-2): ETGVTQSPTHLIKTRGQQVTLRCSSQSGHNTVSWYQQALGQGPQFIFQYYREEENGRGNFPPRFSGLQFPNYSSELNVNALELDDSALYLCASSTREGSTGELFFGEGSRLTVL.

This chain links TRBV29-1 with TRBJ1-3; 7 positions match TRBD1. The trim removed 6 bases at V and 0 bases at J, leaving 2 bases unmatched. CDR1 is SQVTM and CDR2 is ANQGSEA in the germline V gene. This CDR3 contains 13 residues. Here the CDR3 DNA reads TGCAGCGTGGGGGACAGCTCTGGAAACACCATATATTTT. As protein: CSVGDSSGNTIYF.

The genes are TRBV30 and TRBJ1-1; possible D gene TRBD1, 5 bases. The CDR3 has 13 residues. V was cut by 8 bases and J by 3 bases, with 16 bases left in between. Germline V gene sequence: CDR1 GTSNPN, CDR2 SVGIG (reference sequence). The CDR3 protein is CALRWGTYTEAFF. As DNA, the CDR3 is TGTGCCCTGAGATGGGGCACATACACTGAAGCTTTCTTT.

This chain connects TRBV20-1 to TRBJ1-2, with 7 positions matching TRBD1. The length of the CDR3 is 11 residues. V was pared by 0 bases and J by 8 bases, with 0 bases of the junction left unmatched. Germline assignment: CDR1 DFQATT and CDR2 SNEGSKA (reference sequence). In DNA, the CDR3 is TGCAGTGCTAGAGAAGGGGGCGGCTACACCTTC. Encoded protein: CSAREGGGYTF.

The J gene is TRBJ1-5, the V gene TRBV12-3 or TRBV12-4, with D perhaps matching TRBD1 (6 bases). V lost 4 bases and J 3 bases, leaving 7 bases between the germline ends. The CDR3 consists of 13 residues. CDR3 region: CASSWDNNQPQHF. The CDR3 DNA reads as TGTGCCAGCAGTTGGGACAACAATCAGCCCCAGCATTTT.

The V gene is TRBV5-8, the J gene TRBJ1-2; the D is unclear. The CDR3 extends over 14 amino acids. V gave up 5 bases and J gave up 0 bases, with 11 bases separating them. Germline CDR1 reads SGHTS; CDR2 reads YDEGEE. This chain's CDR3 is CASRSWPSNYGYTF. The CDR3 DNA follows: TGTGCCAGCAGATCTTGGCCATCTAACTATGGCTACACCTTC. The full variable domain, its missing parts supplied by reference TRBV5-8 and TRBJ1-2, is EAGVTQSPTHLIKTRGQQATLRCSPISGHTSVYWYQQALGLGLQFLLWYDEGEERNRGNFPPRFSGRQFPNYSSELNVNALELEDSALYLCASRSWPSNYGYTFGSGTRLTVV.

This clone was counted between two and nine times. The chain links TRBV4-3 to TRBJ2-6; D not certain. Germline V gene lookup returns CDR1 LGHNA and CDR2 YSLEER. CDR3 length equals 17 residues. With 2 bases removed from V and 0 bases from J, the gap between germline ends came to 11 bases. CDR3 sequence (DNA): TGCGCCAGCAGCCAATCCACCACCAGCTCTGGGGCCAACGTCCTGACTTTC. Its translation is CASSQSTTSSGANVLTF.

The chain employs TRBV30 and TRBJ1-2; 12 bases match TRBD1. The CDR3 consists of 15 residues. Trimming cost V 0 bases and J 7 bases; bases outside gene matches: 6. Germline V lookup: CDR1 GTSNPN, CDR2 SVGIG (reference sequence). CDR3 DNA: TGTGCCTGGAGTGTACGGGGACAGGGGGCGGGTGGCTACACCTTC. It is translated as CAWSVRGQGAGGYTF. The full variable domain, rest sourced from reference TRBV30 and TRBJ1-2, is SQTIHQWPATLVQPVGSPLSLECTVEGTSNPNLYWYRQAAGRGLQLLFYSVGIGQISSEVPQNLSASRPQDRQFILSSKKLLLSDSGFYLCAWSVRGQGAGGYTFGSGTRLTVV.

The chain couples TRBV4-2 to TRBJ2-7; TRBD1 matches 7 bases. The trim removed 4 bases at V and 2 bases at J, leaving 5 bases unmatched. The CDR3 has 14 amino acids. Germline V gene data show CDR1 as LGHNA and CDR2 as YNFKEQ. The CDR3 DNA sequence: TGTGCCAGCAGCCGAGAGACAGGGACCTACGAGCAGTACTTC. Its translation: CASSRETGTYEQYF.

The chain is built from TRBV28 and TRBJ2-7, with TRBD2 matching over 15 bases. CDR1 and CDR2 (germline): MDHEN, SYDVKM. The V segment lost 4 bases and the J segment 2 bases; nucleotides outside the gene matches: 6. The CDR3 is 17 residues long. In DNA, the CDR3 is TGTGCCAGCAGTTGGTTTGGACTAGCGGGAGGGACCTACGAGCAGTACTTC. Translation gives CASSWFGLAGGTYEQYF.

The chain has TRBV27 and TRBJ2-3; 10 bases match TRBD2. This CDR3 has 15 amino acids. V trimming: 7 bases; J trimming: 2 bases; junction bases outside the gene matches: 6. Looked up from germline, CDR1 is MNHEY and CDR2 is SMNVEV (reference sequence). CDR3 residues: CASKSGRAFTDTQYF. In DNA, the CDR3 is TGTGCCAGCAAAAGCGGGAGGGCCTTCACAGATACGCAGTATTTT.

The genes are TRBV28 and TRBJ1-2; D gene uncertain. Germline CDR1 is MDHEN and CDR2 is SYDVKM. Between the trimmed V and J ends, which lost 7 bases and 6 bases, there was a span of 12 bases. CDR3 length equals 12 residues. The DNA of the CDR3 is TGTGCCAGCACCCTCTTCGGGAATGGCTACACCTTC. This translates into CASTLFGNGYTF.

The chain employs TRBV7-2 and TRBJ2-3, with 8 positions matching TRBD1. This CDR3 has 15 residues. Germline V CDR1 and CDR2: SGHTA, FQGNSA. V was clipped by 6 bases and J by 4 bases; unmatched bases: 9. Written as DNA, the CDR3 is TGTGCCAGCAGACCAGACAGGGGATTACCAGATACGCAGTATTTT. It specifies CASRPDRGLPDTQYF.

In nucleotides, the CDR3 is TGTGCCAGTATGAGCGAGACGCGGGGATACTCACCCCTCCACTTT. It specifies CASMSETRGYSPLHF. The chain uses TRBV19 and TRBJ1-6; D ambiguous. This CDR3 has 15 amino acids. Germline V CDR1 and CDR2: LNHDA, SQIVND (reference sequence). Trimming cost V 7 bases and J 10 bases, with 20 bases left between them.

The sample holds one count of this clone. V is TRBV28 and J is TRBJ1-4, with D perhaps matching TRBD1 (6 bases). Looked up from germline, CDR1 is MDHEN and CDR2 is SYDVKM. Trimming took 4 bases from V and 5 from J, leaving 11 bases between them. The CDR3 runs 14 residues. The CDR3 nucleotides read TGTGCCAGCAGTTCGGAAACAGGGAATGAAAAACTGTTTTTT. It yields the protein CASSSETGNEKLFF.

This chain connects TRBV7-2 to TRBJ1-2; TRBD1 matches 9 bases. V shed 1 base, J shed 6 bases, and the junction held 0 bases outside the gene matches. CDR1 is SGHTA and CDR2 is FQGNSA in the germline V gene. The CDR3 runs to 13 residues. The CDR3 DNA is TGTGCCAGCAGCTTAGGGACAGGGGATGGCTACACCTTC. It specifies CASSLGTGDGYTF.

This sequence joins TRBV9 and TRBJ1-2; D possibly corresponds to TRBD1 (6 bases). Germline CDR1 is SGDLS and CDR2 is YYNGEE. The CDR3 consists of 19 residues. Trimming stripped 3 bases from V and 4 bases from J, with 28 bases between. The CDR3 spells CASSEPLPPGTHNTYGYTF. DNA for the CDR3: TGTGCCAGCAGCGAGCCCCTTCCCCCCGGGACACATAATACCTATGGCTACACCTTC.

This chain uses TRBV2 with TRBJ1-1, with D tentatively TRBD1 (6 bases). Deletions cut 8 bases from V and 2 bases from J, with 15 bases between. CDR3 length equals 14 residues. The germline CDR1 and CDR2 sequences are SNHLY and FYNNEI. DNA of the CDR3: TGTGCCAGCGGGGGCTTAAGGGTCAACACTGAAGCTTTCTTT. It yields the protein CASGGLRVNTEAFF.